The 19 T cell receptor beta chains given below trace back to one sample, sequenced in a study of T cells after yellow fever vaccination. MiXCR, applied by TCRdb to the 5' RACE reads, yields one record per CDR3 protein. Of roughly 310,000 distinct CDR3 sequences in the sample, over 8% were seen once. This specimen was PBMCs, taken on the day of the first yellow fever vaccination. Receptor source: a man between 18 and 35 years old who received the YFV17D yellow fever vaccine.

This clonotype was counted many times. J is TRBJ1-1 and V is TRBV5-1; D uncertain. The V and J ends lost 3 bases and 2 bases respectively, with 8 bases between them. Germline CDR1 SGHRS, CDR2 YFSETQ. CDR3 length equals 13 residues. CDR3 bases: TGCGCCAGCAGCTCGATGGGCAACACTGAAGCTTTCTTT. Its protein product is CASSSMGNTEAFF.

The CDR3 coding sequence is TGTGCCAGCAGTTACCGGGACTACGGTTTCTACGAGCAGTACGTC. Translating gives CASSYRDYGFYEQYV. The V and J genes are TRBV6-2 or TRBV6-3 and TRBJ2-7, with 7 bases aligning to TRBD2. The CDR3 runs to 15 residues. J lost 3 bases, V lost 2 bases, and 7 bases had no gene match. Germline CDR1 and CDR2: MNHEY and SVGEGT.

Ten or more counts support this clonotype. The chain combines TRBV7-3 with TRBJ1-4; 10 bases fit TRBD1. The CDR3 is 18 amino acids. V dropped 3 bases and J dropped 7; count of bases not matched to a gene: 14. Looked up from germline, CDR1 is SGHTA and CDR2 is FQGTGA. CDR3 residues: CASSFGGTGVPPGEKLFF. For the CDR3, the DNA is TGTGCCAGCAGCTTTGGCGGGACAGGGGTTCCGCCTGGTGAAAAACTGTTTTTT.

V is TRBV18 and J is TRBJ1-1; D is possibly TRBD1 (6 bases). The CDR3 loop spans 14 amino acids. V lost 3 bases and J lost 7, with 15 bases in between. Germline CDR1 KGHSH, CDR2 LQKENI. CDR3 loop: CASSPTAGVGEAFF. CDR3 coding DNA: TGTGCCAGCTCACCGACGGCAGGGGTGGGTGAAGCTTTCTTT.

The chain has TRBV25-1 and TRBJ2-7, with TRBD1 matching over 7 bases. Trimming at V came to 5 bases and at J to 3 bases, leaving 10 bases not matched to a gene. Germline CDR1 reads MGHDK; CDR2 reads SYGVNS. This CDR3 has 15 residues. In nucleotides, the CDR3 is TGTGCCAGCAGTCTAGGGGGCGCAAGTTTCTACGAGCAGTACGTC. This gives the protein CASSLGGASFYEQYV.

This clonotype has just a few counts. J is TRBJ1-4 and V is TRBV5-1; D perhaps matches TRBD1 (6 bases). The CDR3 spans 13 residues. Trimming cost V 9 bases and J 8 bases, with 17 bases left between them. Looked up from germline, CDR1 is SGHRS and CDR2 is YFSETQ. The CDR3 sequence is CATRSDSGEKLFF. In DNA, the CDR3 is TGCGCCACCAGGTCGGACAGTGGAGAAAAACTGTTTTTT.

This clonotype was recorded a few times. The chain has TRBV5-1 and TRBJ2-3; 8 bases match TRBD1. Trimming at V came to 3 bases and at J to 4 bases, leaving 13 bases not matched to a gene. The CDR3 consists of 17 residues. The germline gives CDR1 SGHRS, CDR2 YFSETQ. CDR3 protein: CASSSRGWTGRPDTQYF. CDR3 nucleotide sequence: TGCGCCAGCAGCTCTCGCGGTTGGACAGGGAGGCCAGATACGCAGTATTTT.

This clonotype was counted a few times. The gene calls are TRBV7-2 and TRBJ1-2; a weak D match, TRBD1 (6 bases). Germline CDR1 reads SGHTA; CDR2 reads FQGNSA. V lost 1 base to trimming and J lost 7 bases, with 7 bases between them. The CDR3 totals 12 residues. CDR3 nucleotide sequence: TGTGCCAGCAGCTTAGAAGGGGGTGGCTACACCTTC. It encodes CASSLEGGGYTF.

This clonotype has just a few counts. The genes are TRBV20-1 and TRBJ2-3; 11 bases agree with TRBD2. V was clipped by 6 bases and J by 0 bases; unmatched bases: 5. This CDR3 contains 15 residues. Germline CDR1 reads DFQATT; CDR2 reads SNEGSKA (reference sequence). The CDR3 region has the DNA TGCAGTGCCAGACTAGCGGGGACCAGCACAGATACGCAGTATTTT. It encodes CSARLAGTSTDTQYF.

This clonotype was recorded a few times. J is TRBJ2-7 and V is TRBV12-3 or TRBV12-4; a possible D gene is TRBD1 (6 bases). The CDR3 totals 14 residues. V was clipped by 1 base and J by 3 bases, with 10 bases between them. The DNA for the CDR3 is TGTGCCAGCAGTTTAGGACAGGACCGCTACGAGCAGTACTTC. Protein: CASSLGQDRYEQYF.

V usage is TRBV5-1 and J usage is TRBJ2-2; tentative D call: TRBD1 (6 bases). This CDR3 has 15 amino acids. Germline V lookup: CDR1 SGHRS, CDR2 YFSETQ. Trimming cost V 4 bases and J 2 bases, with 12 bases left between them. CDR3 nucleotide sequence: TGCGCCAGCAGCCCGGGACACTTCAACACCGGGGAGCTGTTTTTT. Its protein is CASSPGHFNTGELFF.

This sequence joins TRBV28 and TRBJ1-5, with D perhaps TRBD1 (5 bases). The V end was cut by 5 bases, the J end by 1 base, with 9 bases between. Per germline, CDR1 MDHEN and CDR2 SYDVKM. CDR3 length: 14 amino acids. CDR3 bases: TGTGCCAGCAGTATGCAGGGAAGCAATCAGCCCCAGCATTTT. Translated: CASSMQGSNQPQHF.

The rearrangement uses TRBV20-1 and TRBJ2-1; D is unclear. Trimming removed 3 bases at V and 1 base at J, with 10 bases between. CDR3 length equals 14 residues. Germline CDR1 DFQATT, CDR2 SNEGSKA (reference sequence). Written as DNA, the CDR3 is TGCAGTGCTAGGGGCAGGATATCCTACAATGAGCAGTTCTTC. Its translation: CSARGRISYNEQFF.

This clonotype was seen only a few times. V usage is TRBV5-1 and J usage is TRBJ2-5, with 12 bases identical to TRBD1. The J segment lost 4 bases and the V segment lost 4 bases, leaving 5 bases of the junction unmatched. The CDR3 covers 15 residues. In germline, CDR1 is SGHRS, CDR2 YFSETQ. The CDR3 spells CASSPGTGGGETQYF. Written as DNA, the CDR3 is TGCGCCAGCAGCCCCGGGACAGGGGGCGGAGAGACCCAGTACTTC.

Only a few counts were recorded for this clonotype. This sequence joins TRBV4-2 and TRBJ2-2, with TRBD2 matching over 13 bases. The germline V gene encodes CDR1 LGHNA and CDR2 YNFKEQ. With 4 bases clipped from V and 0 bases from J, the junction kept 8 bases outside the gene matches. This CDR3 region has 19 residues. CDR3 in DNA: TGTGCCAGCAGCCGCGGACTAGCGGGGGATGCCGCGAACACCGGGGAGCTGTTTTTT. Amino acids: CASSRGLAGDAANTGELFF.

This clonotype turned up a few times. The chain has TRBV4-1 and TRBJ2-5; TRBD1 matches 9 bases. V trimming: 4 bases; J trimming: 2 bases; junction bases outside the gene matches: 5. Germline values: CDR1 MGHRA, CDR2 YSYEKL. This CDR3 spans 15 amino acids. The CDR3 protein is CASSRPGQGQETQYF. The CDR3 DNA reads as TGCGCCAGCAGCCGACCGGGACAGGGACAAGAGACCCAGTACTTC.

The V and J genes are TRBV9 and TRBJ1-1; 9 bases align to TRBD1. The germline V gene has CDR1 SGDLS and CDR2 YYNGEE. V lost 4 bases, J lost 3 bases, and 7 bases stayed unmatched. The CDR3 contains 15 residues. In DNA form, the CDR3 reads TGTGCCAGCAGCCCGGGGACAGGGATCGACACTGAAGCTTTCTTT. Translating it yields CASSPGTGIDTEAFF.

This clonotype was recorded at least ten times. V gene TRBV11-2 combines with J gene TRBJ1-1; 9 nucleotides match TRBD1. The CDR3 runs 18 residues. Trimming cost V 1 base and J 5 bases; bases outside gene matches: 14. CDR1 is SGHAT, CDR2 FQNNGV, per germline. DNA of the CDR3: TGTGCCAGCAGCTTAGTTTTACAGGGGGCAACCCAGGGGACTGAAGCTTTCTTT. Translating gives CASSLVLQGATQGTEAFF.

The rearrangement links TRBV7-3 to TRBJ2-5, with 8 bases that match TRBD2. This CDR3 contains 19 residues. Losses at the gene ends were 7 bases for V and 0 bases for J; bases not matched to a gene: 19. Germline assignment: CDR1 SGHTA and CDR2 FQGTGA. The CDR3 DNA reads as TGTGCCAGCAAAAGGCCAGACCGAAGACTAGCGAAGTACCAAGAGACCCAGTACTTC. Protein product: CASKRPDRRLAKYQETQYF.